Below are 32 T cell receptor beta chains sequenced from a single sample in a study of vaccination and CD4 T cells after COVID-19. Treatment defined: approximately nine-day PBMC culture with coronavirus spike peptide pools or control peptides (ViraFEST assay). Cultured CD4+ T cells had their DNA profiled by the Oncomine TCR Beta short-read assay. Each CDR3 protein is one row after TCRdb ran MiXCR on the PCR reads. Altogether about 13,000 distinct CDR3 sequences are present, about 50% being singletons, with the ten largest covering 9.5% to 15%. No antigens are known for them. The specimen sequenced was CD4+ T cells from blood, cultured in vitro. All receptors come from a human donor who had recovered from COVID-19.

This rearrangement joins TRBV20-1 to TRBJ1-2; no clear D gene. This CDR3 has 11 amino acids. V was trimmed by 6 bases and J by 7 bases, leaving 12 bases between them. CDR1 and CDR2 from the germline V gene are DFQATT and SNEGSKA (reference sequence). This chain's CDR3 is CSASGVAGYTF. CDR3 nucleotides: TGCAGTGCCTCAGGAGTCGCTGGCTACACCTTC.

The J gene is TRBJ2-2, the V gene TRBV25-1; a possible D gene is TRBD2 (5 bases). CDR3 length: 15 residues. CDR1 is MGHDK and CDR2 is SYGVNS in the germline V gene. Trimming cost V 2 bases and J 3 bases, with 10 bases left between them. The CDR3 region has the DNA TGTGCCAGCAGTGAACCCGGGCGGGACACCGGGGAGCTGTTTTTT. Its protein product is CASSEPGRDTGELFF.

This sequence joins TRBV7-8 and TRBJ2-7, with 10 positions matching TRBD2. The ends lost 5 bases at V and 3 bases at J; junction bases unmatched: 13. The CDR3 has 17 residues. From germline, CDR1 is SGHVS and CDR2 FQNEAQ. CDR3 bases: TGTGCCAGCAGCCCCCGGAACGTAGCGGGAGGAAACTACGAGCAGTACTTC. Its translation is CASSPRNVAGGNYEQYF.

Here the CDR3 DNA reads TGTGCCAGTAGCGAACAGGACGTAGGCACTGAAGCTTTCTTT. This codes for CASSEQDVGTEAFF. V usage is TRBV19 and J usage is TRBJ1-1; D perhaps matches TRBD1 (5 bases). V gave up 6 bases and J gave up 4 bases, with 15 bases separating them. The CDR3 length is 14 residues. Germline CDR1 is LNHDA and CDR2 is SQIVND (reference sequence). The entire variable domain, with the rest obtained from reference TRBV19 and TRBJ1-1, is as follows: DGGITQSPKYLFRKEGQNVTLSCEQNLNHDAMYWYRQDPGQGLRLIYYSQIVNDFQKGDIAEGYSVSREKKESFPLTVTSAQKNPTAFYLCASSEQDVGTEAFFGQGTRLTVV.

The chain uses TRBV28 and TRBJ2-3; D uncertain. Trimming removed 7 bases from V and 2 bases from J, with 10 bases in between. Germline V CDR1 and CDR2: MDHEN, SYDVKM. The CDR3 runs 13 residues. In DNA form, the CDR3 reads TGTGCCAGCATGTGGTCCACCACAGATACGCAGTATTTT. This gives the protein CASMWSTTDTQYF.

The chain uses TRBV7-9 and TRBJ2-7; possibly TRBD1 for D (6 bases). Germline V gene data show CDR1 as SEHNR and CDR2 as FQNEAQ (reference sequence). The length of the CDR3 is 16 residues. Trimming stripped 0 bases from V and 0 bases from J, with 12 bases between. CDR3 coding DNA: TGTGCCAGCAGCTTAGCCGGCCAGGGGAACTCCTACGAGCAGTACTTC. Its translation is CASSLAGQGNSYEQYF.

J is TRBJ2-2 and V is TRBV3-1; tentatively, D is TRBD1 (5 bases). This CDR3 has 16 amino acids. Trimming took 4 bases from V and 4 from J, leaving 16 bases between them. The germline V gene encodes CDR1 LGHDT and CDR2 YNNKEL (reference sequence). The CDR3 nucleotides read TGTGCCAGCAGCCCACCCCAGGGCTTCGCCACCGGGGAGCTGTTTTTT. It codes for CASSPPQGFATGELFF.

This clonotype was seen just once. CDR3: CASSQLGVSHQPQHF. CDR3 coding DNA: TGCGCCAGCAGCCAATTGGGCGTCAGTCATCAGCCCCAGCATTTT. This rearrangement joins TRBV4-1 to TRBJ1-5; no clear D. There are 15 residues in the CDR3. Germline-derived CDR1 and CDR2 are MGHRA and YSYEKL. The V and J ends lost 2 bases and 5 bases respectively, with 13 bases between them.

V and J are TRBV20-1 and TRBJ2-1; possibly TRBD2 for D (5 bases). Trimming cost V 5 bases and J 0 bases, with 11 bases left between them. The CDR3 is 14 residues long. Per germline, CDR1 DFQATT and CDR2 SNEGSKA (reference sequence). CDR3 coding DNA: TGCAGTGCTCCCGGACTTAGCTCCTACAATGAGCAGTTCTTC. This gives the protein CSAPGLSSYNEQFF.

The chain couples TRBV6-1 to TRBJ2-1, with TRBD2 matching 8 bases. Germline V lookup: CDR1 MNHNS, CDR2 SASEGT. V was pared by 6 bases and J by 4 bases, with 14 bases of the junction left unmatched. This CDR3 region has 17 residues. The CDR3 DNA follows: TGTGCCAGCAGAGGGAAGGAAGCGGGAGTGGGGTACAATGAGCAGTTCTTC. Translating gives CASRGKEAGVGYNEQFF.

In its sample, this clonotype was seen a few times. V usage is TRBV7-3 and J usage is TRBJ2-2, with 12 positions matching TRBD2. Germline loops: CDR1 SGHTA, CDR2 FQGTGA. V shed 5 bases and J 7 bases; nucleotides not matched to a gene: 8. CDR3 length equals 16 residues. Written as DNA, the CDR3 is TGTGCCAGCAGCCCCACTAGCGGGAGGAGTTACGGGGAGCTGTTTTTT. It yields the protein CASSPTSGRSYGELFF.

The CDR3 DNA sequence: TGCAGTGCTAGACCGGGGAGGGCCATGACCAAAAACATTCAGTACTTC. This sequence encodes CSARPGRAMTKNIQYF. This sequence joins TRBV20-1 and TRBJ2-4, with 7 positions matching TRBD2. After removal of 2 bases from V and 2 bases from J, the junction contained 9 bases not matched to a gene. The CDR3 totals 16 residues. Germline assignment: CDR1 DFQATT and CDR2 SNEGSKA (reference sequence).

The gene calls are TRBV6-1 and TRBJ2-2; D is unclear. This CDR3 is 15 amino acids long. V was trimmed by 10 bases and J by 4 bases, leaving 19 bases between them. Germline-derived CDR1 and CDR2 are MNHNS and SASEGT. CDR3 sequence: CATLLTLGTTGELFF. The CDR3 DNA follows: TGTGCCACCCTCTTGACTCTGGGTACCACCGGGGAGCTGTTTTTT.

There are a few counts of this clonotype. An end of the junction does not agree with germline; a read error may underlie this. CDR3 in DNA: TGTGCTAGCAGCTTAGCTTGGAGCGGGAGTGGGAATGAGCAGTTCTTC. Translation: CASSLAWSGSGNEQFF. The V and J genes are TRBV7-7 and TRBJ2-1, with 8 bases identical to TRBD2. Per germline, CDR1 SSHAT and CDR2 FNYEAQ (reference sequence). The CDR3 has 16 amino acids. Combining the CDR3 with reference TRBV7-7 and TRBJ2-1 gives the whole variable domain GAGVSQSPRYKVTKRGQDVTLRCDPISSHATLYWYQQALGQGPEFLTYFNYEAQPDKSGLPSDRFSAERPEGSISTLTIQRTEQRDSAMYRCASSLAWSGSGNEQFFGPGTRLTVL.

This clonotype was detected a few times. The chain combines TRBV12-3 or TRBV12-4 with TRBJ2-3; 12 bases agree with TRBD2. The CDR3 is made up of 16 amino acids. With V trimmed by 6 bases and J by 0 bases, 4 bases remained unmatched. In nucleotides, the CDR3 is TGTGCCAGCAGGACTAGCGGGAGAGATAGCACAGATACGCAGTATTTT. Protein: CASRTSGRDSTDTQYF.

The rearrangement links TRBV6-2 or TRBV6-3 to TRBJ2-3; unclear D gene. The CDR3 has 15 amino acids. Germline values: CDR1 MNHEY, CDR2 SVGEGT. The ends were cut back, 2 bases at V and 1 base at J, with 10 bases in the middle. The CDR3 region is CASSYSFVRTDTQYF. CDR3 nucleotides: TGTGCCAGCAGTTACAGTTTTGTGCGCACAGATACGCAGTATTTT.

This chain connects TRBV2 to TRBJ2-5; possibly TRBD2 for D (6 bases). The V end was cut by 6 bases, the J end by 2 bases, with 16 bases between. The CDR3 covers 15 residues. Germline-derived CDR1 and CDR2 are SNHLY and FYNNEI. The CDR3 spells CASSGTEGSQETQYF. CDR3 DNA: TGTGCCAGCAGCGGGACGGAGGGATCTCAAGAGACCCAGTACTTC.

This clonotype was observed a few times. This chain links TRBV6-1 with TRBJ2-5; TRBD2 agrees at 8 bases. CDR3 length equals 15 residues. J was trimmed by 6 bases and V by 1 base; bases with no gene match: 7. The germline CDR1 and CDR2 sequences are MNHNS and SASEGT. CDR3 region: CASSEDGLAVKTQYF. CDR3 in DNA: TGTGCCAGCAGTGAAGATGGACTAGCCGTGAAGACCCAGTACTTC.

The chain recombines TRBV5-1 with TRBJ2-6; D remains unclear. The CDR3 loop spans 14 amino acids. In germline, CDR1 is SGHRS, CDR2 YFSETQ. V lost 4 bases and J lost 2, with 7 bases in between. The CDR3 bases are TGCGCCAGCAGCCCGGAAGCTGGGGCCAACGTCCTGACTTTC. It specifies CASSPEAGANVLTF.

This sequence joins TRBV6-5 and TRBJ1-4; tentatively, D is TRBD1 (5 bases). The germline CDR1 and CDR2 sequences are MNHEY and SVGAGI. Trimming shortened V by 2 bases and J by 8 bases, and 12 bases separated the two germline ends. This CDR3 contains 14 residues. CDR3 nucleotide sequence: TGTGCCAGCAGTTACGAGGGGCTAAGAGAAAAACTGTTTTTT. Its protein product is CASSYEGLREKLFF.

The V call is TRBV12-3 or TRBV12-4, the J call TRBJ1-2, with D hard to call. V lost 5 bases and J lost 0, with 10 bases in between. The CDR3 extends over 14 amino acids. The CDR3 sequence is CASSLDGANYGYTF. CDR3 coding DNA: TGTGCCAGCAGTCTGGACGGAGCTAACTATGGCTACACCTTC.

The CDR3 DNA follows: TGTGCCAGCAGTTCCAAGACTAGCGGGAGGACTACGCAGTATTTT. This sequence encodes CASSSKTSGRTTQYF. V gene TRBV6-2 or TRBV6-3 combines with J gene TRBJ2-3, with 13 bases identical to TRBD2. This CDR3 is 15 amino acids long. V was clipped by 4 bases and J by 8 bases; unmatched bases: 6. In germline, CDR1 is MNHEY, CDR2 SVGEGT.

The rearrangement joins TRBV20-1 to TRBJ2-1; D perhaps matches TRBD2 (6 bases). The V end was cut by 1 base, the J end by 2 bases, with 12 bases between. In germline, CDR1 is DFQATT, CDR2 SNEGSKA (reference sequence). The CDR3 consists of 15 residues. In DNA form, the CDR3 reads TGCAGTGCTAGAGCCGGAGGGGAGGCCTACAATGAGCAGTTCTTC. Amino acids: CSARAGGEAYNEQFF.

The table lists this clonotype with a count of one. The chain links TRBV7-6 to TRBJ2-7, with 7 bases that match TRBD2. Germline V gene data show CDR1 as SGHVS and CDR2 as FNYEAQ. The CDR3 extends over 13 amino acids. V was pared by 5 bases and J by 3 bases, with 4 bases of the junction left unmatched. The CDR3 DNA follows: TGTGCCAGCAGCCGGCGGGGGTTCTACGAGCAGTACTTC. As protein: CASSRRGFYEQYF.

CDR3 protein: CASSSWTSGSTDTQYF. The CDR3 DNA reads as TGTGCCAGCAGTTCCTGGACTAGCGGAAGCACAGATACGCAGTATTTT. The chain combines TRBV28 with TRBJ2-3, with 10 positions matching TRBD2. V lost 4 bases to trimming and J lost 0 bases; unmatched junction nucleotides: 4. CDR1 is MDHEN and CDR2 is SYDVKM in the germline V gene. The CDR3 runs to 16 residues.

This clonotype appeared once. The chain combines TRBV4-1 with TRBJ2-5, with D possibly being TRBD1 (5 bases). Germline loops: CDR1 MGHRA, CDR2 YSYEKL. V shed 1 base and J shed 5 bases, with 23 bases lying between them. This CDR3 has 18 amino acids. Here the CDR3 reads CASSQVSLGASSKETQYF. For the CDR3, the DNA is TGCGCCAGCAGCCAAGTATCTCTAGGGGCCTCGTCGAAGGAGACCCAGTACTTC.

The V and J genes are TRBV6-5 and TRBJ1-5; 7 bases map to TRBD1. Germline CDR1 and CDR2: MNHEY and SVGAGI. The length of the CDR3 is 14 residues. Trimming took 4 bases from V and 5 from J; bases not matched to a gene: 5. This CDR3 is CASSSGGGHQPQHF. The CDR3 coding sequence is TGTGCCAGCAGTTCAGGGGGGGGACATCAGCCCCAGCATTTT.

V usage is TRBV6-1 and J usage is TRBJ2-1; either TRBD1 or TRBD2 may supply D (5 bases each). Trimming removed 7 bases at V and 9 bases at J, with 25 bases between. From germline, CDR1 is MNHNS and CDR2 SASEGT. This CDR3 is built from 16 residues. The CDR3 is CASISGRAKGYGEQFF. CDR3 DNA sequence: TGTGCCAGCATTTCGGGACGGGCCAAGGGGTACGGTGAGCAGTTCTTC.

This clonotype turned up a few times. The V call is TRBV7-6, the J call TRBJ2-1; 13 nucleotides line up with TRBD2. The CDR3 consists of 15 residues. Per the germline V gene, CDR1 is SGHVS and CDR2 is FNYEAQ. The J segment lost 8 bases and the V segment lost 4 bases, leaving 5 bases of the junction unmatched. The CDR3 DNA is TGTGCCAGCAGCTACGGGACTAGCGGGATTTATGAGCAGTTCTTC. Protein sequence: CASSYGTSGIYEQFF.

The chain has TRBV5-4 and TRBJ1-4, with 7 bases matching TRBD1. Germline values: CDR1 SGHNT, CDR2 YYREEE (reference sequence). V lost 2 bases, J lost 3 bases, and 4 bases stayed unmatched. This CDR3 is 15 amino acids long. The CDR3 nucleotides read TGTGCCAGCAGCTTACAGGGGAGGGCTAATGAAAAACTGTTTTTT. Amino acid sequence: CASSLQGRANEKLFF.

The chain employs TRBV9 and TRBJ2-3; D remains unclear. The CDR3 loop spans 12 amino acids. CDR1 and CDR2 (germline): SGDLS, YYNGEE. V lost 0 bases, J lost 6 bases, and 5 bases lay in between. For the CDR3, the DNA is TGTGCCAGCAGCGTAGATAGTGATACGCAGTATTTT. Translating gives CASSVDSDTQYF.

This clonotype came up a few times. The chain carries TRBV19 and TRBJ1-5, with 7 bases identical to TRBD1. Germline assignment: CDR1 LNHDA and CDR2 SQIVND (reference sequence). V lost 5 bases and J lost 4; bases outside the gene matches: 14. This CDR3 has 17 amino acids. The CDR3 nucleotides read TGTGCCAGTAGTGCCCCGAGACAGGGTGTAGGGAATCAGCCCCAGCATTTT. It yields the protein CASSAPRQGVGNQPQHF.